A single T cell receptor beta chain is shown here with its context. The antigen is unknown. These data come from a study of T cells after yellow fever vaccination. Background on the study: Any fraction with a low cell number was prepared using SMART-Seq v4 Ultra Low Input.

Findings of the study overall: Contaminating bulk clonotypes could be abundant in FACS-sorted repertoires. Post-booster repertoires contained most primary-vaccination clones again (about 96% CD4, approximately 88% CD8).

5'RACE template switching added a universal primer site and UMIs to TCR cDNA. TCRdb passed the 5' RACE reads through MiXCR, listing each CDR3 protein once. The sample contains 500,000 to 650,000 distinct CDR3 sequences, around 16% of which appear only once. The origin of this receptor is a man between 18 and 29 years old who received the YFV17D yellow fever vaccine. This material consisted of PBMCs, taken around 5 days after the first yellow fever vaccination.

CDR3 amino acids: CASSLRGTGLDTQYF. The CDR3 region has the DNA TGTGCCAGCAGTTTAAGGGGGACAGGGTTAGATACGCAGTATTTT. V usage is TRBV27 and J usage is TRBJ2-3; 9 bases are shared with TRBD1. Looked up from germline, CDR1 is MNHEY and CDR2 is SMNVEV (reference sequence). The CDR3 has 15 residues. The V gene end was trimmed by 2 bases and the J gene end by 5 bases; junction bases not matched to a gene: 5.